A single sample is the source of the 22 T cell receptor beta chains below, sequenced in a study of T cell repertoires in cytomegalovirus infection. TCRdb used MiXCR to reprocess the reads, holding one entry per CDR3 protein. Here the sample spans some 180,000 distinct CDR3 sequences, about 15% being singletons. The sample taken for sequencing was CD8+ T cells from PBMCs. Receptors originate from a human donor in good health (CMV status not recorded). Some clones in this sample may be carry-over from other donors' samples.

Of note for this clonotype: The junction and the germline gene differ at one end; a read error may be behind it. The chain joins TRBV5-1 to TRBJ2-1; 14 nucleotides align to TRBD2. This CDR3 is 17 amino acids long. Per germline, CDR1 SGHRS and CDR2 YFSETQ. The CDR3 protein is CASSRTSGGPTYNEQFF. The CDR3 DNA follows: TGCGCCAGCAGCCGGACTAGCGGGGGGCCCACCTATAATGAGCAGTTCTTC. The full variable domain, its missing parts supplied by reference TRBV5-1 and TRBJ2-1, is KAGVTQTPRYLIKTRGQQVTLSCSPISGHRSVSWYQQTPGQGLQFLFEYFSETQRNKGNFPGRFSGRQFSNSRSEMNVSTLELGDSALYLCASSRTSGGPTYNEQFFGPGTRLTVL.

Notes on this clonotype: The junction departs from the called germline gene at one end, perhaps through a read error. The V gene is TRBV7-7, the J gene TRBJ2-2, with D maybe TRBD2 (5 bases). This CDR3 contains 14 residues. Germline CDR1 is SSHAT and CDR2 is FNYEAQ (reference sequence). The CDR3 sequence: CASSPRGSTGELFF. The CDR3 coding sequence is TGTGCTAGCAGCCCCCGGGGTAGCACCGGGGAGCTGTTTTTT. The whole variable domain, filled in from reference TRBV7-7 and TRBJ2-2, reads GAGVSQSPRYKVTKRGQDVTLRCDPISSHATLYWYQQALGQGPEFLTYFNYEAQPDKSGLPSDRFSAERPEGSISTLTIQRTEQRDSAMYRCASSPRGSTGELFFGEGSRLTVL.

The chain links TRBV5-6 to TRBJ1-6; no clear D. The ends were cut back, 1 base at V and 6 bases at J, with 17 bases in the middle. The CDR3 extends over 17 amino acids. CDR1 and CDR2 (germline): SGHDT, YYEEEE. The CDR3 sequence: CASSLPSGRTGNSPLHF. For the CDR3, the DNA is TGTGCCAGCAGCTTGCCCTCCGGCAGGACTGGTAATTCACCCCTCCACTTT.

This clonotype was observed a handful of times. V gene TRBV7-6 combines with J gene TRBJ2-3; D gene uncertain. Trimming took off 4 bases at V and 6 bases at J, with 8 bases between the two ends. The germline V gene has CDR1 SGHVS and CDR2 FNYEAQ. The CDR3 has 12 residues. The CDR3, as DNA: TGTGCCAGCAGCTCCGCTTGGGATACGCAGTATTTT. Protein sequence: CASSSAWDTQYF.

This clonotype has more than one count but fewer than ten. Sequence at one end of the junction differs from germline and may be a read error. The V call is TRBV7-9, the J call TRBJ1-2; D is unclear. Germline V gene sequence: CDR1 SEHNR, CDR2 FQNEAQ (reference sequence). CDR3 size: 14 residues. This CDR3 is CDSRPPTQDYGYTF. The CDR3 nucleotides read TGTGACAGCAGACCTCCGACGCAGGACTATGGCTACACCTTC.

In this sample, this clonotype turned up many times. The V and J genes are TRBV4-1 and TRBJ2-3, with 10 bases fitting TRBD1. The CDR3 runs 15 residues. Trimming at V came to 4 bases and at J to 4 bases, leaving 5 bases not matched to a gene. CDR1 and CDR2 (germline): MGHRA, YSYEKL. The chain's CDR3 is CASSLPGTGADTQYF. The CDR3 DNA is TGCGCCAGCAGCCTCCCCGGGACAGGGGCAGATACGCAGTATTTT.

This clonotype was recorded a few times. This chain uses TRBV7-2 with TRBJ1-5, with D hard to call. With 3 bases removed from V and 9 bases from J, the gap between germline ends came to 15 bases. The length of the CDR3 is 14 residues. From germline, CDR1 is SGHTA and CDR2 FQGNSA. CDR3: CASSLDRWERPQHF. CDR3 DNA: TGTGCCAGCAGCTTGGATCGTTGGGAGCGGCCCCAGCATTTT.

The chain couples TRBV6-8 to TRBJ2-3; D is unresolved. V lost 8 bases to trimming and J lost 13 bases, with 10 bases between them. The V gene's germline CDR1 is MNHGY and CDR2 SAAAGT. The length of the CDR3 is 9 residues. The CDR3 nucleotides read TGTGCCAGCGGGCGGCCGGAGTATTTT. Its protein is CASGRPEYF.

The chain carries TRBV7-3 and TRBJ2-5; the D gene is possibly TRBD2 (5 bases). Trimming left V 8 bases short and J 5 bases short, with 15 bases between. This CDR3 is 13 amino acids long. The germline V gene has CDR1 SGHTA and CDR2 FQGTGA. The chain's CDR3 is CASATGNGETQYF. The CDR3 DNA sequence: TGTGCCAGCGCAACGGGAAACGGGGAGACCCAGTACTTC.

This clonotype was detected ten times or more. The chain couples TRBV12-3 or TRBV12-4 to TRBJ2-7; tentative D call: TRBD1 (5 bases). Trimming removed 2 bases at V and 4 bases at J, with 18 bases between. The CDR3 consists of 16 residues. Here the CDR3 reads CASSLRNRNRIYEQYF. In nucleotides, the CDR3 is TGTGCCAGCAGTTTAAGGAACAGGAATCGAATATACGAGCAGTACTTC.

The rearrangement links TRBV4-1 to TRBJ1-1; D ambiguous. CDR3 length equals 13 residues. V lost 3 bases, J lost 4 bases, and 9 bases lay in between. Per germline, CDR1 MGHRA and CDR2 YSYEKL. The CDR3 here is CASSQKRVTEAFF. CDR3 DNA sequence: TGCGCCAGCAGCCAGAAGAGGGTCACTGAAGCTTTCTTT.

This clonotype was observed a handful of times. This chain joins TRBV4-1 and TRBJ2-3, with D hard to call. V shed 8 bases and J shed 0 bases, with 9 bases lying between them. CDR1 is MGHRA, CDR2 YSYEKL, per germline. There are 13 residues in the CDR3. This chain's CDR3 is CASLGPSTDTQYF. The CDR3 DNA reads TGCGCCAGCCTAGGGCCCAGCACAGATACGCAGTATTTT.

A few counts support this clonotype. CDR3 in amino acids: CASSLRGGLNEQFF. The CDR3 region has the DNA TGTGCCAGCAGTTTACGTGGGGGGTTGAATGAGCAGTTCTTC. The chain employs TRBV12-3 or TRBV12-4 and TRBJ2-1, with D possibly TRBD2 on 6 matching bases. The CDR3 has 14 residues. Trimming shortened V by 2 bases and J by 7 bases, and 12 bases separated the two germline ends.

This clonotype showed up just a few times. The chain recombines TRBV29-1 with TRBJ2-2, with 7 positions matching TRBD2. J lost 7 bases, V lost 4 bases, and 12 bases had no gene match. This CDR3 contains 15 residues. Germline-derived CDR1 and CDR2 are SQVTM and ANQGSEA. The chain's CDR3 is CSVGGGGPRDGELFF. CDR3 nucleotides: TGCAGCGTTGGGGGCGGGGGACCGCGGGACGGGGAGCTGTTTTTT.

J is TRBJ1-1 and V is TRBV12-3 or TRBV12-4; D unresolved. This CDR3 has 16 amino acids. V lost 3 bases to trimming and J lost 4 bases, with 18 bases between them. The CDR3 is CASSLRTIGFSTEAFF. CDR3 DNA sequence: TGTGCCAGCAGTTTGAGGACCATCGGATTCAGCACTGAAGCTTTCTTT.

This clonotype has just a few counts. This chain links TRBV7-2 with TRBJ1-1; TRBD1 aligns across 9 bases. This CDR3 has 15 amino acids. Trimming cost V 4 bases and J 4 bases; bases outside gene matches: 7. Germline values: CDR1 SGHTA, CDR2 FQGNSA. This chain's CDR3 is CASSYRGLSVTEAFF. Here the CDR3 DNA reads TGTGCCAGCAGCTACAGGGGGCTGTCCGTCACTGAAGCTTTCTTT.

This clonotype showed up just a few times. V is TRBV7-9 and J is TRBJ2-5; 9 nucleotides match TRBD1. Germline V gene lookup returns CDR1 SEHNR and CDR2 FQNEAQ (reference sequence). V gave up 4 bases and J gave up 5 bases; unmatched junction bases: 5. The CDR3 totals 14 residues. The CDR3 region has the DNA TGTGCCAGCAGCTCCTACAGGGGGCTGGAGACCCAGTACTTC. This gives the protein CASSSYRGLETQYF. Complete variable domain (other parts from reference TRBV7-9 and TRBJ2-5): DTGVSQNPRHKITKRGQNVTFRCDPISEHNRLYWYRQTLGQGPEFLTYFQNEAQLEKSRLLSDRFSAERPKGSFSTLEIQRTEQGDSAMYLCASSSYRGLETQYFGPGTRLLVL.

The V gene is TRBV6-2 or TRBV6-3, the J gene TRBJ1-1; no reliable D call. This CDR3 has 12 amino acids. Trimming stripped 4 bases from V and 4 bases from J, with 7 bases between. Germline V lookup: CDR1 MNHEY, CDR2 SVGEGT. The DNA for the CDR3 is TGTGCCAGCAGTTCTTTTGCCACTGAAGCTTTCTTT. Translated: CASSSFATEAFF.

The rearrangement uses TRBV5-5 and TRBJ2-1; TRBD1 is a possible D gene (5 bases). This CDR3 has 12 amino acids. Germline CDR1 and CDR2: SGHKS and YYEKEE (reference sequence). Trimming took 3 bases from V and 6 from J, leaving 7 bases between them. The CDR3 sequence: CASSSDSNEQFF. CDR3 DNA: TGTGCCAGCAGCTCCGACAGCAATGAGCAGTTCTTC.

The chain carries TRBV7-2 and TRBJ1-5, with D tentatively TRBD1 (5 bases). CDR1 SGHTA and CDR2 FQGNSA come from the germline V gene. Trimming shortened V by 1 base and J by 8 bases, and 9 bases separated the two germline ends. This CDR3 spans 13 amino acids. The CDR3 sequence is CASSLGREEPQHF. The DNA of the CDR3 is TGTGCCAGCAGCTTAGGCAGGGAGGAGCCCCAGCATTTT. Drawing the rest from reference TRBV7-2 and TRBJ1-5, the complete variable domain is GAGVSQSPSNKVTEKGKDVELRCDPISGHTALYWYRQSLGQGLEFLIYFQGNSAPDKSGLPSDRFSAERTGGSVSTLTIQRTQQEDSAVYLCASSLGREEPQHFGDGTRLSIL.

The V gene is TRBV12-3 or TRBV12-4, the J gene TRBJ2-1; D ambiguous. Trimming shortened V by 5 bases and J by 5 bases, and 10 bases separated the two germline ends. The CDR3 is made up of 13 amino acids. CDR3 DNA: TGTGCCAGCAGTCACCGGCCCCACAATGAGCAGTTCTTC. Translation gives CASSHRPHNEQFF.

This clonotype was detected a few times. V is TRBV27 and J is TRBJ2-1, with a tentative D call TRBD2 (6 bases). CDR1 is MNHEY and CDR2 is SMNVEV in the germline V gene (reference sequence). V was clipped by 6 bases and J by 2 bases, with 17 bases between them. CDR3 length: 16 residues. DNA for the CDR3: TGTGCCAGCAGATCTGAAGCGGGCGCCGCCTACAATGAGCAGTTCTTC. Residues: CASRSEAGAAYNEQFF.